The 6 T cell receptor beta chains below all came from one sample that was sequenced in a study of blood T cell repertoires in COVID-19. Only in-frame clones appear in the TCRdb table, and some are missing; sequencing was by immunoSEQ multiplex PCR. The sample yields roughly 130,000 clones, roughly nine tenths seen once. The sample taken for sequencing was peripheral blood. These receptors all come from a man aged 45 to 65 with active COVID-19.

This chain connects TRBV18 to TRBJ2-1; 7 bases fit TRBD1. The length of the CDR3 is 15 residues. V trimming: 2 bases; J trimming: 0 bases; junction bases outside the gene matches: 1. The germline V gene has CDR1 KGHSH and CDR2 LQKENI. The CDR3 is CASSPRQGSYNEQFF. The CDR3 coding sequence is TGTGCCAGCTCACCAAGACAGGGCTCCTACAATGAGCAGTTCTTC.

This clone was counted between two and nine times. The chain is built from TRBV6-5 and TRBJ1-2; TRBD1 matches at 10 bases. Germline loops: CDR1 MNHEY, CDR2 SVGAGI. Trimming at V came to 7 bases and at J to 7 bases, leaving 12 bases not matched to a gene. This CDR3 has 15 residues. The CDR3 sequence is CASKKGQGILGGYTF. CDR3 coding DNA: TGTGCCAGCAAAAAGGGACAGGGGATCCTGGGTGGCTACACCTTC.

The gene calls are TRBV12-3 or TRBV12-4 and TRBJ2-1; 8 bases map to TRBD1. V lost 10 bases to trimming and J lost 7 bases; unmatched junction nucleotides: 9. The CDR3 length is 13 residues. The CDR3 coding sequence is TGTGCCACCTCGACAGGGGTGAGAAATGAGCAGTTCTTC. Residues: CATSTGVRNEQFF.

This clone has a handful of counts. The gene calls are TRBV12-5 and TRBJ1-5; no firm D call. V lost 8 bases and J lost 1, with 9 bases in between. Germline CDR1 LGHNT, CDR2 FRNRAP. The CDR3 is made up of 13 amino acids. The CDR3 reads CASKGESNQPQHF. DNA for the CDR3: TGTGCTAGTAAAGGAGAGAGCAATCAGCCCCAGCATTTT.

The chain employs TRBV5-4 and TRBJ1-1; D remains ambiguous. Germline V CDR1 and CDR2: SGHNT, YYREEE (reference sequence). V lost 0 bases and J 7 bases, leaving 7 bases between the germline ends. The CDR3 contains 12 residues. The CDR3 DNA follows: TGTGCCAGCAGCTTGGACGGGAGTGAAGCTTTCTTT. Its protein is CASSLDGSEAFF.

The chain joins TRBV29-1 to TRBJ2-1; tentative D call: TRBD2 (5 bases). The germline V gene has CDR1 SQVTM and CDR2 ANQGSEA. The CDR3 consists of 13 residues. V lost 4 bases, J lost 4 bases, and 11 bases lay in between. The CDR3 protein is CSVVFLAYNEQFF. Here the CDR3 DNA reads TGCAGCGTTGTCTTTCTAGCTTACAATGAGCAGTTCTTC.